The 13 T cell receptor beta chains in this list originate from one sample, sequenced in a study of blood T cell repertoires in COVID-19 (dated by TCRdb to the early 2020s). To prepare the library, the immunoSEQ multiplex PCR assay was applied. TCRdb mirrors the immuneACCESS table, restricted to in-frame sequences. Some clones are absent from its copies; in checked studies, under half trace to an unresolved V gene, and the reason for the others is unknown. The sample includes about 140,000 clones, with over 60% observed a single time. Of the sample, 16% falls within the top ten clones. The sample consisted of peripheral blood. These receptor sequences come from a man in his fifties or sixties with acute or convalescent COVID-19.

CDR3 sequence: CASSLAGGRLAGELFF. In nucleotides, the CDR3 is TGTGCCAGCAGCTTGGCAGGGGGCAGGTTAGCCGGGGAGCTGTTTTTT. J is TRBJ2-2 and V is TRBV5-5; 8 positions agree with TRBD1. The CDR3 totals 16 residues. V lost 0 bases to trimming and J lost 6 bases; unmatched junction nucleotides: 7. The V gene's germline CDR1 is SGHKS and CDR2 YYEKEE (reference sequence).

CDR3 residues: CASVRGGPLSLVSNQPQHF. For the CDR3, the DNA is TGTGCCAGCGTCCGGGGGGGACCCCTGAGCCTCGTGAGCAATCAGCCCCAGCATTTT. This chain uses TRBV21-1 with TRBJ1-5. TRBV21-1 is listed as a pseudogene. The CDR3 contains 19 residues.

The chain employs TRBV9 and TRBJ2-3; a weak D match, TRBD1 (6 bases). The CDR3 runs 12 residues. Germline CDR1 is SGDLS and CDR2 is YYNGEE. Trimming cost V 4 bases and J 7 bases, with 10 bases left between them. The CDR3 region is CASSSGQYTQYF. CDR3 in DNA: TGTGCCAGCAGCTCCGGACAGTATACGCAGTATTTT.

The gene calls are TRBV5-4 and TRBJ1-2; 9 bases line up with TRBD1. CDR1 SGHNT and CDR2 YYREEE come from the germline V gene (reference sequence). V gave up 4 bases and J gave up 10 bases; unmatched junction bases: 8. The CDR3 runs 13 residues. CDR3 nucleotide sequence: TGTGCCAGCAGCCCGGACAGGGGAATGGCCTACACCTTC. Its translation: CASSPDRGMAYTF.

For the CDR3, the DNA is TGTGCCAGCACGGGGGACCTCGGACGCGAGCAGTTCTTC. This sequence encodes CASTGDLGREQFF. This chain links TRBV27 with TRBJ2-1, with D possibly matching TRBD2 (6 bases). The ends were cut back, 7 bases at V and 10 bases at J, with 17 bases in the middle. The germline CDR1 and CDR2 sequences are MNHEY and SMNVEV (reference sequence). The CDR3 runs 13 residues.

The sample holds one count of this clone. The chain carries TRBV18 and TRBJ2-2; D is unresolved. V was shortened by 3 bases and J by 4 bases, with 9 bases between the two germline ends. The length of the CDR3 is 14 residues. Germline-derived CDR1 and CDR2 are KGHSH and LQKENI. This CDR3 reads CASSPTRGTGELFF. CDR3 DNA sequence: TGTGCCAGCTCACCCACTCGAGGCACCGGGGAGCTGTTTTTT.

The chain employs TRBV6-5 and TRBJ2-1; 9 bases are shared with TRBD2. The CDR3 covers 13 residues. The germline V gene has CDR1 MNHEY and CDR2 SVGAGI. The trim removed 8 bases at V and 2 bases at J, leaving 1 base unmatched. The CDR3 coding sequence is TGTGCCAGCGGCGGGGGGGCCTACAATGAGCAGTTCTTC. This translates into CASGGGAYNEQFF.

The J gene is TRBJ1-1, the V gene TRBV18, with no clear D. The CDR3 spans 14 residues. The germline V and J ends were trimmed by 6 bases and 6 bases, with 17 bases remaining between them. The germline V gene encodes CDR1 KGHSH and CDR2 LQKENI. CDR3 protein: CASSSGPEGPEAFF. CDR3 DNA: TGTGCCAGCTCCTCTGGACCGGAGGGCCCTGAAGCTTTCTTT.

The count of this clone is one. For the CDR3, the DNA is TGTGCCAGTACCCCGGGAAATCAGAATTCACCCCTCCACTTT. This gives the protein CASTPGNQNSPLHF. The chain is built from TRBV19 and TRBJ1-6, with no clear D. The CDR3 is made up of 14 amino acids. V lost 7 bases and J lost 7, with 14 bases in between. CDR1 is LNHDA, CDR2 SQIVND, per germline (reference sequence).

This chain links TRBV4-1 with TRBJ1-1; the D gene is possibly TRBD1 (6 bases). The V end was cut by 3 bases, the J end by 7 bases, with 18 bases between. CDR3 length: 15 residues. The germline V gene encodes CDR1 MGHRA and CDR2 YSYEKL. CDR3 region: CASSHWVPGAIEAFF. The CDR3 coding sequence is TGCGCCAGCAGCCATTGGGTTCCAGGGGCGATTGAAGCTTTCTTT.

V and J are TRBV7-2 and TRBJ2-2, with TRBD2 matching over 10 bases. This CDR3 contains 15 residues. Germline lookup yields CDR1 SGHTA and CDR2 FQGNSA. The V and J ends lost 0 bases and 8 bases, in that order; junction bases with no gene match: 3. The CDR3 is CASSLASGGTGELFF. In nucleotides, the CDR3 is TGTGCCAGCAGCTTAGCTAGCGGGGGGACGGGGGAGCTGTTTTTT.

This chain links TRBV19 with TRBJ1-5, with D perhaps matching TRBD1 (5 bases). The CDR3 runs 17 residues. Germline V gene data show CDR1 as LNHDA and CDR2 as SQIVND (reference sequence). Between the trimmed V and J ends, which lost 3 bases and 2 bases, there was a span of 17 bases. CDR3 sequence (DNA): TGTGCCAGTAGTATGGGACGGGGGGATAAGGGCAATCAGCCCCAGCATTTT. It translates to CASSMGRGDKGNQPQHF.

The V gene is TRBV20-1, the J gene TRBJ2-5; tentative D call: TRBD1 (5 bases). This CDR3 region has 13 residues. Germline-derived CDR1 and CDR2 are DFQATT and SNEGSKA (reference sequence). Trimming shortened V by 3 bases and J by 1 base, and 9 bases separated the two germline ends. The CDR3: CSASGAIQETQYF. CDR3 sequence (DNA): TGCAGTGCTAGTGGGGCCATCCAAGAGACCCAGTACTTC.